This T cell receptor (beta chain) appears in the sequencing data of a study of post-analysis software for immune sequencing data. About the research overall: Relapsing-remitting, secondary progressive and progressive-relapsing forms of multiple sclerosis all featured among disease courses. Study-wide points: The F measure placed samples prepared in the same batch into strongly shared clusters. Compared with controls, patients had more of about 5 TRBV segments, including TRBV5-6, TRBV5-1 and TRBV20-1. Significantly decreased normalized Chao1 diversity was recorded for multiple sclerosis patients relative to controls.

In regard to this clonotype: Its cognate antigen is unknown.

Presence of unique molecular identifiers characterized the TCR beta cDNA libraries. The yield from about 1 to 10 million T cells was around 500,000 cDNA molecules in total. A single record per CDR3 protein comes from TCRdb applying MiXCR to the PCR reads. The sample consists of around 710,000 distinct CDR3 sequences, about 43% of them appearing once. V was pared by 5 bases and J by 7 bases, with 15 bases of the junction left unmatched. Germline CDR1 PRHDT, CDR2 FYEKMQ (reference sequence). The CDR3 loop spans 16 amino acids. The sequence came from a girl aged 10 to 17 with multiple sclerosis. Input material: blood. This chain connects TRBV13 to TRBJ2-7; 9 bases agree with TRBD2. The CDR3 reads CASSPIAGALYNEQYF. The CDR3 coding sequence is TGTGCCAGCAGCCCCATAGCGGGGGCCTTATACAATGAGCAGTACTTC.